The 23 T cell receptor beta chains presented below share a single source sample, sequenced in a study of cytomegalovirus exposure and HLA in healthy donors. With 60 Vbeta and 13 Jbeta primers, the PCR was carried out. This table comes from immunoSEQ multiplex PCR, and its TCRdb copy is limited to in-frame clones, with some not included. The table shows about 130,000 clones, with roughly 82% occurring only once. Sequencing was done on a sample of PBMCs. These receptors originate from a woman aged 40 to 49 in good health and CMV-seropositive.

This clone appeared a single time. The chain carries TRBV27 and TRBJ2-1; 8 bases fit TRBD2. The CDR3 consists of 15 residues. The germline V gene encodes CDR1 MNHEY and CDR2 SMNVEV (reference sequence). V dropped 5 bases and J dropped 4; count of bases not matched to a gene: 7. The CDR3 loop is CASSNSERGYNEQFF. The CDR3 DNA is TGTGCCAGCAGTAACTCGGAGCGGGGGTACAATGAGCAGTTCTTC.

CDR3 DNA: TGCAGTGCTAGACTAGCGGATACGCAGTATTTT. This codes for CSARLADTQYF. J is TRBJ2-3 and V is TRBV20-1; a weak D match, TRBD2 (6 bases). Germline CDR1 reads DFQATT; CDR2 reads SNEGSKA (reference sequence). Between the trimmed V and J ends, which lost 2 bases and 6 bases, there was a span of 6 bases. The CDR3 has 11 residues.

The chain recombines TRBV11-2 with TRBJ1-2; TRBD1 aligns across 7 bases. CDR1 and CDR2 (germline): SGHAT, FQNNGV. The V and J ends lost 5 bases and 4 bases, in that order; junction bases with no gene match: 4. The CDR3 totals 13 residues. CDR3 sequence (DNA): TGTGCCAGCAGCCCCCGGACAGGCTATGGCTACACCTTC. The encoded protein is CASSPRTGYGYTF.

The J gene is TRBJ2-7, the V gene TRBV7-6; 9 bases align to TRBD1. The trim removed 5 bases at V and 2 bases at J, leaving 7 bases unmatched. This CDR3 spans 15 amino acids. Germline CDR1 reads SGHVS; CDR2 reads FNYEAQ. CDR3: CASSPGDRVTYEQYF. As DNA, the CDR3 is TGTGCCAGCAGCCCCGGGGACAGGGTCACCTACGAGCAGTACTTC.

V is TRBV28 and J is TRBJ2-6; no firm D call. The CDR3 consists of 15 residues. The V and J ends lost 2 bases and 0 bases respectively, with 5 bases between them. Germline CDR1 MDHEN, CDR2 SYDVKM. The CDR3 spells CASSLPFSGANVLTF. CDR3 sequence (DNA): TGTGCCAGCAGTTTACCCTTCTCTGGGGCCAACGTCCTGACTTTC. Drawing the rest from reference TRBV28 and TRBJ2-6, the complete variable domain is DVKVTQSSRYLVKRTGEKVFLECVQDMDHENMFWYRQDPGLGLRLIYFSYDVKMKEKGDIPEGYSVSREKKERFSLILESASTNQTSMYLCASSLPFSGANVLTFGAGSRLTVL.

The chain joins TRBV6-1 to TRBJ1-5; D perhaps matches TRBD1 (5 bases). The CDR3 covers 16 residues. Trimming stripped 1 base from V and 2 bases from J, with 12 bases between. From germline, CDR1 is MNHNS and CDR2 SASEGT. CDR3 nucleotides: TGTGCCAGCAGTGAAGTGCCGGGGGATGGCAATCAGCCCCAGCATTTT. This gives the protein CASSEVPGDGNQPQHF.

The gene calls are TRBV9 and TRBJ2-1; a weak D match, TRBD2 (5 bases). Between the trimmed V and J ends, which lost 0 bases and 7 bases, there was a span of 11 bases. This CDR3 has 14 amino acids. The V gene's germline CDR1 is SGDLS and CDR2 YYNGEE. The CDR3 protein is CASSVASRVNEQFF. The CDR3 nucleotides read TGTGCCAGCAGCGTAGCATCGAGGGTGAATGAGCAGTTCTTC.

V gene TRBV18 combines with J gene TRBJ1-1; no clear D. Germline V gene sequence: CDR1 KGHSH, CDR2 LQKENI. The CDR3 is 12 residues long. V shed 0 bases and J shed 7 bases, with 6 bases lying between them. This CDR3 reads CASSPPRGEAFF. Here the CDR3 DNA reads TGTGCCAGCTCACCACCACGGGGTGAAGCTTTCTTT.

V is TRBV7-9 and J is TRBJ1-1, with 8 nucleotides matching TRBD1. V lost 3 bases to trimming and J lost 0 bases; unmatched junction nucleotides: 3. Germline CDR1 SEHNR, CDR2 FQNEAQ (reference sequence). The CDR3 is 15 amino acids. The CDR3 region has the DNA TGTGCCAGCAGCTTCCGGGACAGGATGAACACTGAAGCTTTCTTT. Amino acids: CASSFRDRMNTEAFF.

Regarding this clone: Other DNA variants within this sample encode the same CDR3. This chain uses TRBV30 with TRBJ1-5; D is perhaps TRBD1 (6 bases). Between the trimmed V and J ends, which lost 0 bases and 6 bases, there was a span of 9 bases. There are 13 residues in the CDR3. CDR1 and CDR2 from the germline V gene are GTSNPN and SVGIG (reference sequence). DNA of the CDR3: TGTGCCTGGAGTGTACAGGGTAGTCAGCCCCAGCATTTT. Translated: CAWSVQGSQPQHF.

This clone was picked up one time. The CDR3 reads CASSLEISGNTIYF. CDR3 sequence (DNA): TGTGCCAGCAGCTTGGAGATCTCTGGAAACACCATATATTTT. The genes are TRBV11-2 and TRBJ1-3, with no clear D. Between the trimmed V and J ends, which lost 3 bases and 0 bases, there was a span of 6 bases. This CDR3 spans 14 amino acids. Germline V gene lookup returns CDR1 SGHAT and CDR2 FQNNGV. Full variable domain (missing parts from reference TRBV11-2 and TRBJ1-3): EAGVAQSPRYKIIEKRQSVAFWCNPISGHATLYWYQQILGQGPKLLIQFQNNGVVDDSQLPKDRFSAERLKGVDSTLKIQPAKLEDSAVYLCASSLEISGNTIYFGEGSWLTVV.

CDR3: CASSFDRGNSPLHF. The CDR3 DNA sequence: TGTGCCAGCAGCTTCGACAGGGGCAATTCACCCCTCCACTTT. V is TRBV7-2 and J is TRBJ1-6; 8 bases map to TRBD1. The V and J ends lost 3 bases and 7 bases, in that order; junction bases with no gene match: 2. CDR1 is SGHTA, CDR2 FQGNSA, per germline. The CDR3 sequence is 14 residues long.

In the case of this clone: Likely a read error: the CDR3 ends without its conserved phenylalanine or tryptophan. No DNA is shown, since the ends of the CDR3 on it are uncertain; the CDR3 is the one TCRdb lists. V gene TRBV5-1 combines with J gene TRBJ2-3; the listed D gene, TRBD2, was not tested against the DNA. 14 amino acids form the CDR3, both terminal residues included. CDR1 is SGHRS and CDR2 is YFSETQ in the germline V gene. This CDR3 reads CASSLGDLAGRPTI.

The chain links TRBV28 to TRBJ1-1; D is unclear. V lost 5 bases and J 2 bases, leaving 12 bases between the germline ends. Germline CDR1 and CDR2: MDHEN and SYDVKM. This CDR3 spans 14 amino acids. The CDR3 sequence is CASSPSSGNTEAFF. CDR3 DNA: TGTGCCAGCAGTCCCTCGAGTGGTAACACTGAAGCTTTCTTT. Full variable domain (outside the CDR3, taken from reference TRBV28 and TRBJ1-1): DVKVTQSSRYLVKRTGEKVFLECVQDMDHENMFWYRQDPGLGLRLIYFSYDVKMKEKGDIPEGYSVSREKKERFSLILESASTNQTSMYLCASSPSSGNTEAFFGQGTRLTVV.

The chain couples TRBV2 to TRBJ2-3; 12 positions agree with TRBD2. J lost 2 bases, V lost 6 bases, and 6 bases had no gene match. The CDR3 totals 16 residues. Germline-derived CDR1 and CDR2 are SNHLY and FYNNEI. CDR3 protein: CASSRTSGRNTDTQYF. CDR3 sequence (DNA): TGTGCCAGCAGCCGCACTAGCGGGAGGAACACAGATACGCAGTATTTT.

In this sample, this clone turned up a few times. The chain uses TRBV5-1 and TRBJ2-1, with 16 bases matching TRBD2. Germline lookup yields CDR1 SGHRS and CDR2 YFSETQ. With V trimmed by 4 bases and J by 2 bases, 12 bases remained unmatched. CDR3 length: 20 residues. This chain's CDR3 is CASSLKLGLAGGPTYNEQFF. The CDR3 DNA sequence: TGCGCCAGCAGCCTGAAGCTGGGACTAGCGGGAGGGCCCACCTACAATGAGCAGTTCTTC. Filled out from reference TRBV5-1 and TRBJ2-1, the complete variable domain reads KAGVTQTPRYLIKTRGQQVTLSCSPISGHRSVSWYQQTPGQGLQFLFEYFSETQRNKGNFPGRFSGRQFSNSRSEMNVSTLELGDSALYLCASSLKLGLAGGPTYNEQFFGPGTRLTVL.

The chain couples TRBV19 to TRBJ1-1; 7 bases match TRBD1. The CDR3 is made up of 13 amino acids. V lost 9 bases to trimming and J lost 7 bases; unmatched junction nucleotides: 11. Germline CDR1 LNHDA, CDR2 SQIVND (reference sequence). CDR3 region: CASSDRATSEAFF. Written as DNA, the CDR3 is TGTGCCAGCAGTGACAGGGCAACCAGTGAAGCTTTCTTT.

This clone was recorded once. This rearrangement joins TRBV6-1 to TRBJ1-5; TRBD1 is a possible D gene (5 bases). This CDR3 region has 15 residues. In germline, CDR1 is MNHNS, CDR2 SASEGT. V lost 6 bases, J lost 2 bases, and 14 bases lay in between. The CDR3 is CASRPRDRGNQPQHF. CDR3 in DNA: TGTGCCAGCAGACCCAGGGATAGGGGCAATCAGCCCCAGCATTTT.

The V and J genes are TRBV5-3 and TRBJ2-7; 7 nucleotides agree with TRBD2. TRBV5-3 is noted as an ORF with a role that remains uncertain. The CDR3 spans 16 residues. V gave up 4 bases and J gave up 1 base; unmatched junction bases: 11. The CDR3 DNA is TGTGCCAGAAGCGTGATTGCGGGAGAACGATCCTACGAGCAGTACTTC. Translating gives CARSVIAGERSYEQYF.

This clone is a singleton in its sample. Written as DNA, the CDR3 is TGCGCCAGCAGCTTACAGGGGCGCCCGAGCACAGATACGCAGTATTTT. Protein: CASSLQGRPSTDTQYF. This chain uses TRBV5-1 with TRBJ2-3; 7 positions agree with TRBD1. Germline trimming cut 2 bases from V and 0 bases from J; bases unmatched to any gene: 6. This CDR3 has 16 amino acids. Per germline, CDR1 SGHRS and CDR2 YFSETQ.

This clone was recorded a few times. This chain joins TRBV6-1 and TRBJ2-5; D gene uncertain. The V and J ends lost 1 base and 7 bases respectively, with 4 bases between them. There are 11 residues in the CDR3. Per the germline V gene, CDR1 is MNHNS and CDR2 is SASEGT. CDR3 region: CASSEGGTQYF. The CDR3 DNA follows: TGTGCCAGCAGTGAAGGAGGGACCCAGTACTTC.

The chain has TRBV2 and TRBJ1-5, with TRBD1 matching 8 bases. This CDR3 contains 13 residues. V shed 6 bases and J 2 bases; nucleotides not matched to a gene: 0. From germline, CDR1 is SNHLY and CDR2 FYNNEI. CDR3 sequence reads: CASRDRGNQPQHF. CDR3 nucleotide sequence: TGTGCCAGCAGGGACAGGGGCAATCAGCCCCAGCATTTT.

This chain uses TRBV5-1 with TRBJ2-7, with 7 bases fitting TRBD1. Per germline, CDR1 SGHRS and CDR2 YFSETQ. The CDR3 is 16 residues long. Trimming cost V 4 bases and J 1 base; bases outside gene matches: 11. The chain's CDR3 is CASSIRDRRWSYEQYF. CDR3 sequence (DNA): TGCGCCAGCAGCATAAGGGACAGAAGATGGTCCTACGAGCAGTACTTC.